These 23 T cell receptor beta chains originate from one sample sequenced in a study of CD8 T cells in Susac syndrome. RNA in amounts of about 0.45 to 1 ug was reverse transcribed with random hexamers. TCRdb recomputed calls from the immunoSEQ multiplex PCR reads with MiXCR, one row per CDR3 protein. The sample contains some 63,000 distinct CDR3 sequences, 85% to 95% of which appear only once. Sequencing was carried out using CD8+ T cells from PBMCs. These TCRs come from a human donor with multiple sclerosis.

The CDR3 region has the DNA TGTGCCAGCAGCGGGACTAGCCGAGAAGCCAGCTCCTACAATGAGCAGTTCTTC. Translation: CASSGTSREASSYNEQFF. The genes are TRBV6-2 or TRBV6-3 and TRBJ2-1; 9 bases fit TRBD2. Per germline, CDR1 MNHEY and CDR2 SVGEGT. V trimming: 6 bases; J trimming: 0 bases; junction bases outside the gene matches: 12. The CDR3 loop spans 18 amino acids.

This rearrangement joins TRBV29-1 to TRBJ2-7; TRBD2 matches at 8 bases. This CDR3 has 15 amino acids. Germline values: CDR1 SQVTM, CDR2 ANQGSEA. Trimming removed 1 base from V and 2 bases from J; junction bases left unmatched: 7. CDR3 sequence: CSVEGGGGSPYEQYF. The CDR3 nucleotides are TGCAGCGTTGAAGGGGGCGGGGGGTCCCCCTACGAGCAGTACTTC.

V gene TRBV4-3 combines with J gene TRBJ2-3; 7 nucleotides match TRBD2. CDR1 and CDR2 from the germline V gene are LGHNA and YSLEER. J was trimmed by 2 bases and V by 0 bases; bases with no gene match: 2. There are 15 residues in the CDR3. CDR3 DNA: TGCGCCAGCAGCCAAGAGGGGGGGTCCACAGATACGCAGTATTTT. This sequence encodes CASSQEGGSTDTQYF.

The chain is built from TRBV2 and TRBJ1-6; no clear D. The CDR3 runs to 15 residues. Trimming cost V 2 bases and J 9 bases, with 14 bases left between them. Germline V gene lookup returns CDR1 SNHLY and CDR2 FYNNEI. This CDR3 reads CASSESNLEVSPLHF. CDR3 bases: TGTGCCAGCAGTGAATCTAACCTTGAAGTTTCACCCCTCCACTTT.

The chain has TRBV7-2 and TRBJ2-7; 9 bases agree with TRBD2. Germline V gives CDR1 SGHTA, CDR2 FQGNSA. The CDR3 is 14 residues long. The V gene end was trimmed by 3 bases and the J gene end by 5 bases; junction bases not matched to a gene: 5. The CDR3 sequence is CASSFGGGVDEQYF. The CDR3 DNA reads TGTGCCAGCAGCTTTGGCGGGGGGGTAGACGAGCAGTACTTC.

This clonotype was observed a single time. The J gene is TRBJ1-5, the V gene TRBV4-3; 10 positions agree with TRBD1. The germline V gene encodes CDR1 LGHNA and CDR2 YSLEER. V lost 3 bases to trimming and J lost 3 bases; unmatched junction nucleotides: 5. The CDR3 consists of 16 residues. CDR3 bases: TGCGCCAGCAGCCAGGGGACAGGGGACGACAATCAGCCCCAGCATTTT. Translated, it gives CASSQGTGDDNQPQHF.

The rearrangement uses TRBV20-1 and TRBJ1-3, with D hard to call. The CDR3 consists of 15 residues. CDR1 DFQATT and CDR2 SNEGSKA come from the germline V gene (reference sequence). Between the trimmed V and J ends, which lost 6 bases and 3 bases, there was a span of 18 bases. The CDR3 loop is CSAPFLQRDGNTIYF. CDR3 nucleotides: TGCAGTGCCCCCTTCCTCCAGAGAGATGGAAACACCATATATTTT.

This chain links TRBV27 with TRBJ2-7; the match to TRBD2 covers 12 bases. Germline V lookup: CDR1 MNHEY, CDR2 SMNVEV (reference sequence). The CDR3 totals 13 residues. The V segment lost 8 bases and the J segment 5 bases; nucleotides outside the gene matches: 4. The CDR3 is CASRLAGEDEQYF. CDR3 nucleotides: TGTGCCAGCCGACTAGCGGGAGAAGACGAGCAGTACTTC.

This clonotype was observed a single time. The chain links TRBV4-1 to TRBJ2-5; D is unclear. Germline CDR1 MGHRA, CDR2 YSYEKL. Between the trimmed V and J ends, which lost 0 bases and 5 bases, there was a span of 10 bases. This CDR3 region has 14 residues. The CDR3 protein is CASSQEVAAETQYF. CDR3 nucleotide sequence: TGCGCCAGCAGCCAAGAGGTAGCCGCCGAGACCCAGTACTTC.

This chain uses TRBV7-8 with TRBJ2-5; D gene ambiguous. The length of the CDR3 is 12 residues. CDR1 and CDR2 from the germline V gene are SGHVS and FQNEAQ. V dropped 4 bases and J dropped 4 bases, with 7 bases sitting between them. The CDR3 DNA follows: TGTGCCAGCAGCTCCCCCCCAGAGACCCAGTACTTC. Translated: CASSSPPETQYF.

The gene calls are TRBV20-1 and TRBJ2-2; D assignment may be TRBD1 or TRBD2 (5 bases each). Trimming stripped 5 bases from V and 0 bases from J, with 13 bases between. Germline CDR1 reads DFQATT; CDR2 reads SNEGSKA (reference sequence). CDR3 length: 15 residues. The chain's CDR3 is CSAGDPGANTGELFF. The CDR3 DNA follows: TGCAGTGCTGGGGACCCCGGCGCGAACACCGGGGAGCTGTTTTTT.

The J gene is TRBJ2-5, the V gene TRBV5-1, with 7 bases fitting TRBD2. Germline values: CDR1 SGHRS, CDR2 YFSETQ. Losses at the gene ends were 1 base for V and 1 base for J; bases not matched to a gene: 10. CDR3 length equals 17 residues. Here the CDR3 reads CASSLSPLTGGQETQYF. CDR3 sequence (DNA): TGCGCCAGCAGCTTGAGTCCACTTACGGGGGGCCAAGAGACCCAGTACTTC.

The chain is built from TRBV11-3 and TRBJ2-7; the D gene is possibly TRBD2 (6 bases). CDR3 length equals 15 residues. Trimming took 5 bases from V and 5 from J, leaving 19 bases between them. From germline, CDR1 is SGHNT and CDR2 YENEEA. For the CDR3, the DNA is TGTGCCAGCAGCCCGTGGGGGGAGCAGGACCACGAGCAGTACTTC. Translation: CASSPWGEQDHEQYF.

The rearrangement joins TRBV4-1 to TRBJ2-7; 11 bases are shared with TRBD2. Trimming took 1 base from V and 4 from J; bases not matched to a gene: 3. Germline assignment: CDR1 MGHRA and CDR2 YSYEKL. This CDR3 is built from 15 residues. CDR3 sequence (DNA): TGCGCCAGCAGCCAAGGACTAGCGGGACCTTACGAGCAGTACTTC. Translation gives CASSQGLAGPYEQYF.

This chain uses TRBV19 with TRBJ1-2, with TRBD1 matching over 9 bases. Trimming at V came to 4 bases and at J to 6 bases, leaving 6 bases not matched to a gene. CDR3 length: 14 amino acids. The V gene's germline CDR1 is LNHDA and CDR2 SQIVND (reference sequence). This CDR3 is CASSTRDRADGYTF. The CDR3 nucleotides read TGTGCCAGTAGTACCCGGGACAGGGCGGATGGCTACACCTTC. The full variable domain, rest sourced from reference TRBV19 and TRBJ1-2, is DGGITQSPKYLFRKEGQNVTLSCEQNLNHDAMYWYRQDPGQGLRLIYYSQIVNDFQKGDIAEGYSVSREKKESFPLTVTSAQKNPTAFYLCASSTRDRADGYTFGSGTRLTVV.

This chain connects TRBV27 to TRBJ2-7; D uncertain. The V gene lost 1 base and the J gene lost 6 bases, with 10 bases spanning the gap. Germline V CDR1 and CDR2: MNHEY, SMNVEV (reference sequence). The CDR3 has 13 amino acids. The CDR3 loop reads CASSLYSRSEQYF. The CDR3 DNA reads TGTGCCAGCAGTTTATATTCTCGGTCCGAGCAGTACTTC.

This chain uses TRBV12-3 or TRBV12-4 with TRBJ1-1; TRBD1 matches at 7 bases. This CDR3 is 15 amino acids long. After removal of 6 bases from V and 4 bases from J, the junction contained 11 bases not matched to a gene. CDR3 protein: CASRADRRVGTEAFF. CDR3 coding DNA: TGTGCCAGCAGGGCGGACAGGAGGGTGGGCACTGAAGCTTTCTTT.

This chain links TRBV28 with TRBJ1-2; D uncertain. The CDR3 contains 15 residues. Germline values: CDR1 MDHEN, CDR2 SYDVKM. Trimming pared 6 bases from V and 3 bases from J, leaving 17 bases between. The CDR3 DNA reads as TGTGCCAGCAGAGACAAGGGATATTGGGACTATGGCTACACCTTC. Encoded protein: CASRDKGYWDYGYTF.

This chain joins TRBV29-1 and TRBJ2-1; either TRBD1 or TRBD2 may fit D (5 bases each). This CDR3 has 13 amino acids. The V gene lost 7 bases and the J gene lost 4 bases, with 14 bases spanning the gap. Per germline, CDR1 SQVTM and CDR2 ANQGSEA. CDR3 protein: CSAGPINYNEQFF. CDR3 DNA: TGCAGCGCGGGACCGATAAATTACAATGAGCAGTTCTTC.

The chain has TRBV2 and TRBJ2-2; D remains unclear. Germline CDR1 is SNHLY and CDR2 is FYNNEI. The CDR3 extends over 12 amino acids. V lost 7 bases to trimming and J lost 5 bases, with 8 bases between them. The CDR3, as DNA: TGTGCCAGCATATTGGTTACCGGGGAGCTGTTTTTT. Protein: CASILVTGELFF.

This rearrangement joins TRBV4-3 to TRBJ2-2; 8 positions match TRBD2. The CDR3 spans 16 residues. CDR1 LGHNA and CDR2 YSLEER come from the germline V gene. The junction had 8 bases not matched to a gene; V was cut back by 6 bases and J by 2 bases. This CDR3 reads CASRLGSGGNTGELFF. The CDR3 coding sequence is TGCGCCAGCAGACTGGGCAGCGGGGGTAACACCGGGGAGCTGTTTTTT.

The chain employs TRBV7-9 and TRBJ2-2, with D possibly matching TRBD1 (5 bases). Trimming left V 5 bases short and J 5 bases short, with 12 bases between. There are 14 residues in the CDR3. CDR1 and CDR2 from the germline V gene are SEHNR and FQNEAQ (reference sequence). This chain's CDR3 is CASSPPQGTGELFF. CDR3 DNA sequence: TGTGCCAGCAGCCCACCGCAGGGAACCGGGGAGCTGTTTTTT.

The J gene is TRBJ1-5, the V gene TRBV27; D might be TRBD1 (6 bases). This CDR3 spans 16 amino acids. The germline V and J ends were trimmed by 3 bases and 1 base, with 13 bases remaining between them. Germline CDR1 and CDR2: MNHEY and SMNVEV (reference sequence). CDR3 DNA sequence: TGTGCCAGCAGTTTCGGGGGCCCGTCGAGCAATCAGCCCCAGCATTTT. This sequence encodes CASSFGGPSSNQPQHF.